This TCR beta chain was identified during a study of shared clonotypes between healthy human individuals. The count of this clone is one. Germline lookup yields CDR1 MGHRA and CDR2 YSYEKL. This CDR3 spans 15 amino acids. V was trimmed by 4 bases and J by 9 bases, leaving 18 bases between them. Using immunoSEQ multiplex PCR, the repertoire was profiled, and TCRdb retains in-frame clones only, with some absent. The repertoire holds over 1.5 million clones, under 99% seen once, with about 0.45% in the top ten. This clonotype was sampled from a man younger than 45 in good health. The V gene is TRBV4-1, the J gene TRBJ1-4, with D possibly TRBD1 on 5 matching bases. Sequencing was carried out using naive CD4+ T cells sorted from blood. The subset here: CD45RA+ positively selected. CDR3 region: CASSLLGGEGKKLFF. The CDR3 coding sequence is TGCGCCAGCAGCCTGCTAGGAGGGGAGGGGAAAAAACTGTTTTTT.